The rows below give T cell receptor beta chains drawn from one sample of a study of graft-versus-host responses after intestinal transplantation. Their cognate antigens are unknown. Clones were sequenced by immunoSEQ multiplex PCR, and TCRdb holds only the in-frame ones, with some missing. The sample carries about 96,000 clones, 80% to 95% recorded once. This specimen was unstimulated CD4+ T cells sorted from spleen or lymph node cells, taken before intestinal transplant. Source of these receptors: a human donor who received an intestinal transplant. Both conserved end residues are part of each CDR3. D genes are given only for firm matches. Size values are once, few and many counts, or a class for expanded clones, and some rows have none.

>TRBV2|.|.|TRBJ1-1
CASRQETGYEAFF
TGTGCCAGCAGACAAGAGACAGGATACGAAGCTTTCTTT
>TRBV5-6|.|TRBD1|TRBJ1-2
CTSSFRDRDGYTF
TGTACCAGCAGTTTCCGGGACAGGGATGGCTACACCTTC
>TRBV6-5|few|.|TRBJ1-3
CASSYSGRGNTIYF
TGTGCCAGCAGTTACTCAGGCAGGGGAAACACCATATATTTT
>TRBV27|.|TRBD1|TRBJ2-3
CASSFRGTDTQYF
TGTGCCAGCAGTTTCAGGGGGACAGATACGCAGTATTTT
>TRBV27|.|TRBD2|TRBJ2-1
CASSLKADTSGRSQFF
TGTGCCAGCAGTCTCAAAGCCGACACTAGCGGGAGATCACAGTTCTTC
>TRBV6-5|.|TRBD2|TRBJ2-7
CASSYKLAGHEQYF
TGTGCCAGCAGTTACAAACTAGCGGGCCACGAGCAGTACTTC
>TRBV18|once|TRBD1|TRBJ2-7
CASSPGTGGTEQYF
TGTGCCAGCTCACCTGGGACAGGGGGAACTGAGCAGTACTTC
>TRBV6-5|.|.|TRBJ2-2
CASSSPLASTGELFF
TGTGCCAGCAGTTCCCCGCTGGCTTCCACCGGGGAGCTGTTTTTT
>TRBV5-8|.|TRBD1|TRBJ2-7
CASRHRDREPYEQYF
TGTGCCAGCAGGCACCGGGACAGGGAGCCCTACGAGCAGTACTTC
>TRBV30|.|TRBD1|TRBJ1-2
CAWDNTISRDRARYTF
TGTGCCTGGGATAATACCATTAGTAGGGACAGGGCCCGCTACACCTTC
>TRBV11-2|.|TRBD2|TRBJ2-1
CASSQGLAGQGEQFF
TGTGCCAGCAGCCAGGGACTAGCGGGCCAGGGTGAGCAGTTCTTC
>TRBV5-6|.|.|TRBJ2-7
CASRTTRGFQYF
TGTGCCAGCAGGACGACCAGGGGATTTCAGTACTTC
>TRBV6-5|.|.|TRBJ1-2
CASSYSIRAYYGYTF
TGTGCCAGCAGTTACTCGATCAGGGCCTACTATGGCTACACCTTC
>TRBV6-5|few|.|TRBJ1-4
CASSYRVANEKLFF
TGTGCCAGCAGTTACCGAGTAGCTAATGAAAAACTGTTTTTT
>TRBV28|.|.|TRBJ2-7
CASSLLSYEQYF
TGTGCCAGCAGTTTATTGTCTTACGAGCAGTACTTC
>TRBV5-4|few|TRBD1|TRBJ1-2
CASSSDRDGYTF
TGTGCCAGCAGCTCCGACAGGGATGGCTACACCTTC
>TRBV30|.|.|TRBJ2-3
CAWSRRERGTDTQYF
TGTGCCTGGAGTAGGAGGGAGAGGGGCACAGATACGCAGTATTTT
>TRBV6-5|.|.|TRBJ1-2
CASSPQGAAGYTF
TGTGCCAGCAGTCCTCAGGGTGCGGCTGGCTACACCTTC
>TRBV30|.|.|TRBJ2-7
CAWRSPLQGRPYEQYF
TGTGCCTGGAGGAGCCCTCTCCAGGGGCGCCCCTACGAGCAGTACTTC
>TRBV6-6|.|TRBD2|TRBJ2-7
CASSYFSGKDEQYF
TGTGCCAGCAGTTACTTTAGCGGGAAAGACGAGCAGTACTTC
>TRBV4-3|once|.|TRBJ2-5
CASSQVGTGGETQYF
TGCGCCAGCAGCCAAGTTGGAACGGGCGGGGAGACCCAGTACTTC
>TRBV5-1|.|.|TRBJ1-6
CASSLAGGGQGNSPLHF
TGCGCCAGCAGCTTGGCCGGGGGGGGGCAGGGTAATTCACCCCTCCACTTT
>TRBV6-5|.|.|TRBJ2-5
CASGWGRGDKGQYF
TGTGCCAGCGGGTGGGGCAGGGGGGATAAAGGCCAGTACTTC
>TRBV4-2|.|.|TRBJ1-2
CASSQEYRGGDFGYTF
TGTGCCAGCAGCCAAGAATATCGGGGGGGTGACTTCGGCTACACCTTC
>TRBV4-2|.|TRBD1|TRBJ2-7
CASSLRQGFSYEQYF
TGTGCCAGCAGCCTCCGACAGGGGTTCTCCTACGAGCAGTACTTC
>TRBV6-6|.|.|TRBJ2-7
CASSSRRGYEQYF
TGTGCCAGCAGTAGCCGACGGGGGTACGAGCAGTACTTC
>TRBV6-6|.|TRBD1|TRBJ2-7
CASRDRIHEQYF
TGTGCCAGCAGGGACAGGATCCACGAGCAGTACTTC
>TRBV7-8|.|.|TRBJ1-5
CASSLAGQANQPQHF
TGTGCCAGCAGCTTAGCGGGGCAGGCCAATCAGCCCCAGCATTTT
>TRBV5-1|once|TRBD2|TRBJ2-1
CASSLLAGSHEQFF
TGCGCCAGCAGCTTGCTAGCGGGATCCCATGAGCAGTTCTTC